The rows below give T cell receptor beta chains drawn from one sample of a study of early T cells in non-severe SARS-CoV-2 infection. TCRdb recomputed calls from the 5' RACE reads with MiXCR, one row per CDR3 protein. The sample gives around 82,000 distinct CDR3 sequences, roughly 15% of which show up once; roughly 0.6% is in the top ten. The sample comprised whole blood. These receptor sequences come from an adult who was a healthcare worker with PCR-confirmed SARS-CoV-2 infection or an uninfected control (not recorded which). CDR3s include the opening cysteine and the closing phenylalanine or tryptophan. The order of the fields is V gene, J gene, D gene, clone size, CDR3 protein, CDR3 DNA. The D gene is left open where the match is weak. Clone size, where shown, is once, few, many, or a class for clones that have expanded.

TRBV24-1	TRBJ2-3	NA	NA	CATSAARGVGDTQYF	TGTGCCACCAGTGCTGCGAGGGGGGTTGGAGATACGCAGTATTTT
TRBV10-2	TRBJ1-1	NA	few	CASSEQGGTEAFF	TGCGCCAGCAGTGAACAGGGAGGCACTGAAGCTTTCTTT
TRBV7-2	TRBJ2-1	TRBD1	NA	CASSLTGTGVRNEQFF	TGTGCCAGCAGCTTAACCGGGACAGGAGTTCGCAATGAGCAGTTCTTC
TRBV3-1	TRBJ1-4	NA	NA	CASSQGRYEKLFF	TGTGCCAGCAGCCAAGGACGGTATGAAAAACTGTTTTTT
TRBV19	TRBJ2-3	NA	few	CASRTDTDTQYF	TGTGCCAGTAGGACAGACACAGATACGCAGTATTTT
TRBV6-1	TRBJ1-2	NA	NA	CASARNYGYTF	TGTGCCAGCGCGAGGAACTATGGCTACACCTTC
TRBV3-1	TRBJ1-1	TRBD1	many	CASSQDYRGPEGAFF	TGTGCCAGCAGCCAAGATTACAGGGGGCCCGAAGGGGCTTTCTTT
TRBV6-5	TRBJ1-1	NA	NA	CASSYTAGMNTEAFF	TGTGCCAGCAGTTACACAGCAGGGATGAACACTGAAGCTTTCTTT
TRBV2	TRBJ1-1	NA	NA	CARYNTEAFF	TGTGCCAGATATAACACTGAAGCTTTCTTT
TRBV10-3	TRBJ2-1	NA	NA	CAAQSVTGRSYNEQFF	TGTGCCGCCCAATCAGTTACAGGGAGGTCCTACAATGAGCAGTTCTTC
TRBV12-3/TRBV12-4	TRBJ2-1	TRBD2	many	CASRGSSGGTDQFF	TGTGCCAGCAGGGGGTCTAGCGGGGGAACCGACCAGTTCTTC
TRBV6-6	TRBJ1-1	NA	NA	CASSYGGGAFF	TGTGCCAGCAGTTACGGTGGGGGAGCTTTCTTT
TRBV18	TRBJ2-1	NA	few	CASSTTGTVGHEQFF	TGTGCCAGCTCAACGACCGGGACGGTAGGGCATGAGCAGTTCTTC
TRBV12-3/TRBV12-4	TRBJ2-4	NA	NA	CASSLMVNGAKNIQYF	TGTGCCAGCAGTTTAATGGTGAATGGCGCCAAAAACATTCAGTACTTC
TRBV20-1	TRBJ2-3	TRBD2	NA	CSARDLASGGEGTDTQYF	TGCAGTGCTAGAGATCTGGCTAGCGGGGGGGAAGGGACAGATACGCAGTATTTT
TRBV5-4	TRBJ2-3	NA	many	CASSLSGGTDTQYF	TGTGCCAGCAGCTTGTCAGGGGGCACAGATACGCAGTATTTT
TRBV5-4	TRBJ2-6	TRBD1	NA	CASRKGQGSAGANVLTF	TGTGCCAGCAGGAAGGGACAGGGAAGCGCTGGGGCCAACGTCCTGACTTTC
TRBV12-3/TRBV12-4	TRBJ2-1	NA	NA	CASTPDYNEQFF	TGTGCCAGCACCCCGGACTACAATGAGCAGTTCTTC
TRBV12-3/TRBV12-4	TRBJ1-2	NA	once	CASSLSAMTETNYGYTF	TGTGCCAGCAGTTTAAGTGCCATGACCGAGACTAACTATGGCTACACCTTC
TRBV5-4	TRBJ2-2	TRBD1	NA	CASSAGTGTAGELFF	TGTGCCAGCAGCGCCGGGACAGGGACGGCCGGGGAGCTGTTTTTT
TRBV4-1	TRBJ2-5	TRBD1	many	CASSQEPQGAYQETQYF	TGCGCCAGCAGCCAAGAACCGCAGGGGGCCTACCAAGAGACCCAGTACTTC
TRBV7-3	TRBJ2-5	NA	few	CASSSAGGGETQYF	TGTGCCAGCAGCTCCGCGGGTGGAGGGGAGACCCAGTACTTC
TRBV7-8	TRBJ1-5	NA	many	CASSLDKQQPQHF	TGTGCCAGCAGCTTGGACAAACAGCAGCCCCAGCATTTT
TRBV6-2/TRBV6-3	TRBJ2-3	NA	many	CASSYSSPQYTDTQYF	TGTGCCAGCAGTTACTCTTCACCGCAGTACACAGATACGCAGTATTTT
TRBV10-3	TRBJ1-5	NA	NA	CAISETFGGVQPQHF	TGTGCCATCAGTGAGACCTTCGGGGGTGTACAGCCCCAGCATTTT
TRBV6-4	TRBJ2-1	TRBD2	NA	CASSDTSGYNEQFF	TGTGCCAGCAGTGACACTAGCGGCTACAATGAGCAGTTCTTC
TRBV30	TRBJ2-2	NA	NA	CAWSAGLANTGELFF	TGTGCCTGGAGTGCGGGACTGGCGAACACCGGGGAGCTGTTTTTT
TRBV3-1	TRBJ2-3	TRBD2	NA	CASSLNLGTRSGGTPDTQYF	TGTGCCAGCAGCCTGAACCTAGGTACGCGTAGCGGGGGTACCCCAGATACGCAGTATTTT
TRBV10-3	TRBJ1-1	TRBD1	NA	CATRTGVLNTEAFF	TGTGCCACCAGAACAGGGGTCCTGAACACTGAAGCTTTCTTT
TRBV2	TRBJ1-1	NA	NA	CASSPAPGNTEAFF	TGTGCCAGCAGTCCCGCCCCCGGTAACACTGAAGCTTTCTTT
TRBV15	TRBJ2-1	TRBD2	NA	CATIRLARIASSYNEQFF	TGTGCCACCATACGACTAGCCAGGATCGCCAGCTCCTACAATGAGCAGTTCTTC
TRBV27	TRBJ1-2	NA	NA	CASGPGGYTF	TGTGCCAGCGGGCCTGGTGGCTACACCTTC
TRBV18	TRBJ2-5	NA	many	CASSKQETQYF	TGTGCCAGCTCAAAACAAGAGACCCAGTACTTC
TRBV12-1	TRBJ1-2	NA	NA	CASTPQAAEDYGYTF	TGTGCCAGCACCCCACAGGCCGCGGAGGACTATGGCTACACCTTC
TRBV6-1	TRBJ2-5	NA	many	CASSPTGYGEAQYF	TGTGCCAGCAGTCCTACAGGATACGGGGAAGCCCAGTACTTC
TRBV5-8	TRBJ2-5	TRBD2	NA	CASSFPWTSGGPPQETQYF	TGTGCCAGCAGCTTCCCTTGGACTAGCGGGGGTCCCCCCCAAGAGACCCAGTACTTC
TRBV5-1	TRBJ1-1	NA	many	CASSSAGTVAEAFF	TGCGCCAGCAGCTCGGCAGGGACGGTCGCTGAAGCTTTCTTT
TRBV7-2	TRBJ1-5	NA	many	CASSFPGGGNQPQHF	TGTGCCAGCAGCTTCCCCGGCGGGGGCAATCAGCCCCAGCATTTT
TRBV19	TRBJ1-5	NA	few	CASRDLAGGSNQPQHF	TGTGCCAGTAGGGATTTGGCGGGTGGTAGCAATCAGCCCCAGCATTTT
TRBV7-2	TRBJ1-6	NA	NA	CASSPRGSYNSPLHF	TGTGCCAGCAGCCCCCGGGGCTCCTATAATTCACCCCTCCACTTT
TRBV29-1	TRBJ2-3	TRBD1	NA	CSVAVRTGADTQYF	TGCAGCGTTGCCGTCCGGACAGGAGCAGATACGCAGTATTTT
TRBV3-1	TRBJ2-5	TRBD1	NA	CASSQDRGPLRETQYF	TGTGCCAGCAGCCAAGACAGGGGGCCTTTAAGAGAGACCCAGTACTTC
TRBV4-1	TRBJ2-5	TRBD2	NA	CASSLSSERGVYGTQYF	TGCGCCAGCAGCCTATCCTCAGAGCGGGGGGTATATGGGACCCAGTACTTC
TRBV19	TRBJ1-4	TRBD1	few	CASRTQGAKLFF	TGTGCCAGTAGAACTCAGGGGGCCAAACTGTTTTTT
TRBV2	TRBJ2-3	NA	NA	CASRGLTDTQYF	TGTGCCAGCAGGGGGCTGACAGATACGCAGTATTTT
TRBV18	TRBJ2-3	NA	few	CASSPGSGPSTDTQYF	TGTGCCAGCTCACCAGGTTCGGGGCCAAGCACAGATACGCAGTATTTT
TRBV12-3/TRBV12-4	TRBJ2-6	NA	many	CASSYTGTGANVLTF	TGTGCCAGCAGTTATACAGGGACTGGGGCCAACGTCCTGACTTTC
TRBV20-1	TRBJ2-5	NA	few	CSASVWAMQETQYF	TGCAGTGCTTCGGTGTGGGCCATGCAAGAGACCCAGTACTTC
TRBV5-1	TRBJ1-2	NA	NA	CASSLAPTPGGYTF	TGCGCCAGCAGCTTGGCCCCAACGCCTGGGGGCTACACCTTC
TRBV7-6	TRBJ1-1	TRBD1	few	CASSLVGQGAKNTEAFF	TGTGCCAGCAGCTTAGTGGGACAGGGGGCGAAGAACACTGAAGCTTTCTTT
TRBV20-1	TRBJ1-1	NA	few	CSAPRSGTLGTEAFF	TGCAGTGCCCCGCGCTCAGGGACCCTAGGAACTGAAGCTTTCTTT
TRBV19	TRBJ2-1	NA	many	CASSITRGSYNEQFF	TGTGCCAGTAGTATAACACGGGGCTCCTACAATGAGCAGTTCTTC
TRBV5-1	TRBJ2-2	TRBD1	NA	CASKGQGQVNTGELFF	TGCGCCAGCAAAGGTCAAGGACAGGTCAACACCGGGGAGCTGTTTTTT